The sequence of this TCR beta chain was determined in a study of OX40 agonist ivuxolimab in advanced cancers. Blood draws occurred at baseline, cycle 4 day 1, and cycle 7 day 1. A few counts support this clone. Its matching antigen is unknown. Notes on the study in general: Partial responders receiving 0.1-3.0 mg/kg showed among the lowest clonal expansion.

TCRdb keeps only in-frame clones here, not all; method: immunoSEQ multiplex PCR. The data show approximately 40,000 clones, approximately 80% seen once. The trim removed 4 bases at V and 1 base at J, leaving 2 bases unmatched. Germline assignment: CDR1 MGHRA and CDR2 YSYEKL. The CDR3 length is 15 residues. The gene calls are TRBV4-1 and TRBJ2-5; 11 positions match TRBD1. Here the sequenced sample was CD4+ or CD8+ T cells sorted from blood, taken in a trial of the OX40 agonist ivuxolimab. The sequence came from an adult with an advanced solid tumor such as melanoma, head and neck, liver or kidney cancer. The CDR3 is CASSLGTGGQETQYF. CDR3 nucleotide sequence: TGCGCCAGCAGCCTCGGGACAGGGGGCCAAGAGACCCAGTACTTC.